This T cell receptor (beta chain) came from a study of identical twins. TCRdb called the 5' RACE reads again in MiXCR, with one record for every CDR3 protein. The table has roughly 350,000 distinct CDR3 sequences, 9% to 15% seen once; the top ten hold about 7%. Trimming shortened V by 10 bases and J by 3 bases, and 7 bases separated the two germline ends. From germline, CDR1 is SNHLY and CDR2 FYNNEI. The CDR3 has 11 residues. The same data also contributed to another study, on yellow fever vaccine responses in identical twins.

This TCR was sampled from a woman aged 18-29 years in good health. This chain uses TRBV2 with TRBJ2-1; unclear D gene. The specimen sequenced was CD8+ T cells sorted from blood. The CDR3 DNA reads as TGTGCCAACCGCAACTACAATGAGCAGTTCTTC. Translating it yields CANRNYNEQFF.